A selection of T cell receptor beta chains follows, all from one sample in a study of CD8 T cells in ankylosing spondylitis. Using its own MiXCR run on the 5' RACE reads, TCRdb lists one record per CDR3 protein. The repertoire holds under 250,000 distinct CDR3 sequences, with roughly 25% as singletons. What was sequenced was blood, either unsorted or a sorted T cell fraction (not recorded which). These receptors were collected from a male donor with ankylosing spondylitis or in good health (not recorded which). The CDR3 runs from the conserved cysteine through the conserved F or W. The D gene is left open where the match is weak. Some rows have no size entry. The others give once, few or many, or a class for an expanded clone.

few	TRBV20-1	TRBJ2-2	TRBD2	TGCAGTGCTCGACGAAGAGCGGGGATGAACACCGGGGAGCTGTTTTTT	CSARRRAGMNTGELFF
many	TRBV7-8	TRBJ1-5	.	TGTGCCAGCAGCTTAGCGGCAGCCCCCTATCAGCCCCAGCATTTT	CASSLAAAPYQPQHF
many	TRBV5-1	TRBJ1-4	TRBD1	TGCGCCAGCAGCTTGGCACGACAGGGGGGAGATGAAAAACTGTTTTTT	CASSLARQGGDEKLFF
many	TRBV7-9	TRBJ2-7	.	TGTGCCAGCAGCTTATATCGGGATCGCACCTTC	CASSLYRDRTF
.	TRBV6-1	TRBJ2-7	.	TGTGCCAGCAGGACCACCCCATTACGGAACGAGCAGTACTTC	CASRTTPLRNEQYF
.	TRBV5-5	TRBJ2-1	.	TGTGCCAGCAGCTTGGCCGGGAACTACAATGAGCAGTTCTTC	CASSLAGNYNEQFF
many	TRBV18	TRBJ1-1	TRBD1	TGTGCCAGCTCGGACAGGTTGGGACGTAGCACTGAAGCTTTCTTT	CASSDRLGRSTEAFF
many	TRBV4-1	TRBJ1-2	.	TGCGCCAGCAGCCACCCGGAGGGGGGAATCTATGGCTACACCTTC	CASSHPEGGIYGYTF
.	TRBV20-1	TRBJ1-1	TRBD1	TGCAGTGCAAAGACAGGGGGCCACACTGAAGCTTTCTTT	CSAKTGGHTEAFF
few	TRBV6-1	TRBJ2-1	TRBD2	TGTGCCACCTCCCACCGGCTAGCGGGAGCCAATGAGCAGTTCTTC	CATSHRLAGANEQFF
many	TRBV11-2	TRBJ2-2	.	TGTGCCAGCAGCTTCGGGGTGGAAAGAACCACCGGGGAGCTGTTTTTT	CASSFGVERTTGELFF
.	TRBV12-3/TRBV12-4	TRBJ1-5	.	TGTGCCAGCAGTACGTACCGGGACAGCAATCAGCCCCAGCATTTT	CASSTYRDSNQPQHF
many	TRBV11-2	TRBJ2-5	.	TGTGCCAGCAGCTTAGGGGACATTCCCCAAGAGACCCAGTACTTC	CASSLGDIPQETQYF
many	TRBV20-1	TRBJ2-1	.	TGCAGTGCTAGTGGGGCCGGAGGCCACTACAATGAGCAGTTCTTC	CSASGAGGHYNEQFF
many	TRBV20-1	TRBJ1-2	TRBD1	TGCAGTGCGTTGGGACAGACGAACTATGGCTACACCTTC	CSALGQTNYGYTF
.	TRBV29-1	TRBJ2-3	.	TGCAGCGTGGGAAGGAGGCAGGGTGGAGATACGCAGTATTTT	CSVGRRQGGDTQYF